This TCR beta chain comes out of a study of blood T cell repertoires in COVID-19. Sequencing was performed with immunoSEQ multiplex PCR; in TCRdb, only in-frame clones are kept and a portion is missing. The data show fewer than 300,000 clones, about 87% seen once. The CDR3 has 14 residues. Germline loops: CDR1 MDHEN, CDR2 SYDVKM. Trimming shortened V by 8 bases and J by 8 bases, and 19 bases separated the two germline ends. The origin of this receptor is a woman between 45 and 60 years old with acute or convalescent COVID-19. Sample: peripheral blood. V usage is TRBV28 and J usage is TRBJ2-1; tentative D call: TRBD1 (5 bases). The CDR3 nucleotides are TGTGCCAGCCTCATGCAGGGTCTGTTGGATGAGCAGTTCTTC. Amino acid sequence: CASLMQGLLDEQFF.